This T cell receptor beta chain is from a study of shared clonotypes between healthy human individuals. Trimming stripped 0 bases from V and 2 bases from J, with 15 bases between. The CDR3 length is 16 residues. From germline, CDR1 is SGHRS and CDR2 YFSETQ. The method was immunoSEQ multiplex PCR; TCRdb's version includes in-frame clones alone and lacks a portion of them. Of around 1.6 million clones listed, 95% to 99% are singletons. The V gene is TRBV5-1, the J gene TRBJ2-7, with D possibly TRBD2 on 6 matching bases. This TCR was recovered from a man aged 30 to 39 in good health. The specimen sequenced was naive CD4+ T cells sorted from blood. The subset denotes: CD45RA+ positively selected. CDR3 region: CASSLGSTGLAYEQYF. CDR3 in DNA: TGCGCCAGCAGCTTGGGCTCAACGGGACTGGCCTACGAGCAGTACTTC.